This TCR beta chain came from a study of cytomegalovirus exposure and HLA in healthy donors. 60 Vbeta and 13 Jbeta primers were used in PCR. Sequenced by immunoSEQ multiplex PCR; TCRdb stores in-frame clones only, minus some. The sample carries under 200,000 clones, around 72% recorded once. This CDR3 has 16 residues. CDR1 and CDR2 from the germline V gene are MNHEY and SMNVEV (reference sequence). Between the trimmed V and J ends, which lost 3 bases and 2 bases, there was a span of 17 bases. The sample was PBMCs. The sequence was obtained from a man younger than 30 in good health and CMV-seronegative. The genes are TRBV27 and TRBJ2-7, with TRBD2 as a possible D gene (7 bases). The chain's CDR3 is CASSLGGGTGPYEQYF. As DNA, the CDR3 is TGTGCCAGCAGTTTGGGAGGGGGGACGGGTCCCTACGAGCAGTACTTC.